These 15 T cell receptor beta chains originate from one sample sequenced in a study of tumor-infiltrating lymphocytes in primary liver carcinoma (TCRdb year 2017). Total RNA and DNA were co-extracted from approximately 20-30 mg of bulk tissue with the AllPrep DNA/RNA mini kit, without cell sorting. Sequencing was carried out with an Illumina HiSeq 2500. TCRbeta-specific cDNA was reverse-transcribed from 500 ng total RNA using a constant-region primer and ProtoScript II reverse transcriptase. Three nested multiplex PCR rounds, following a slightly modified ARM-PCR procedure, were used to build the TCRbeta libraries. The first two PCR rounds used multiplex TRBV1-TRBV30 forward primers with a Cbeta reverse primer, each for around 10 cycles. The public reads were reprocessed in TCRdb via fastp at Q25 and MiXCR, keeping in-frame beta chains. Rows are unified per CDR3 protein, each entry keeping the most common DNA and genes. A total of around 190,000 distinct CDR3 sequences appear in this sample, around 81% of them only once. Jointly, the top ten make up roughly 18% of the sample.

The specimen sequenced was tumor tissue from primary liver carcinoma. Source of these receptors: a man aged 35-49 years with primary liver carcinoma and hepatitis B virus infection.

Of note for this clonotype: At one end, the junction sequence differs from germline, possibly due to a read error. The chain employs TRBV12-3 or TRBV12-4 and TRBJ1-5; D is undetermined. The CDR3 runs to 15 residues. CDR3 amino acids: CAGRQKGLPDQPQHF. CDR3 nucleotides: TGTGCCGGCAGGCAGAAAGGGCTACCAGATCAGCCCCAGCATTTT.

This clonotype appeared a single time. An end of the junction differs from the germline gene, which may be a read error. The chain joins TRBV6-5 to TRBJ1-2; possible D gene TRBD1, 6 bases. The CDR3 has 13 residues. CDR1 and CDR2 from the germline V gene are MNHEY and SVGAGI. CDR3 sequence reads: CVSSQDSANGYTF. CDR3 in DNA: TGTGTCAGCAGCCAGGACAGCGCGAACGGCTACACCTTC.

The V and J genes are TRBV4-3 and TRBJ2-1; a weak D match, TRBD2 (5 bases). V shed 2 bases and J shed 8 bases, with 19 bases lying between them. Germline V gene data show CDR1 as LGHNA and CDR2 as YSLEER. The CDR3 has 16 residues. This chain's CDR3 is CASSQFPHPAGYEQFF. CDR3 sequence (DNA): TGCGCCAGCAGCCAATTCCCCCACCCGGCGGGCTATGAGCAGTTCTTC.

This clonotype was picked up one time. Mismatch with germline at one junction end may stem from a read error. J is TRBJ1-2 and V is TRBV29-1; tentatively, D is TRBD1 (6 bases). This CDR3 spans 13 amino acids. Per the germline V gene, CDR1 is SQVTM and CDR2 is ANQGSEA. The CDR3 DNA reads TGCAGCGTTTTCGGACAGATTAACTATGGTTACACCTTC. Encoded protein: CSVFGQINYGYTF. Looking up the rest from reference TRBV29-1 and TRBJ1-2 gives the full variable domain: SAVISQKPSRDICQRGTSLTIQCQVDSQVTMMFWYRQQPGQSLTLIATANQGSEATYESGFVIDKFPISRPNLTFSTLTVSNMSPEDSSIYLCSVFGQINYGYTFGSGTRLTVV.

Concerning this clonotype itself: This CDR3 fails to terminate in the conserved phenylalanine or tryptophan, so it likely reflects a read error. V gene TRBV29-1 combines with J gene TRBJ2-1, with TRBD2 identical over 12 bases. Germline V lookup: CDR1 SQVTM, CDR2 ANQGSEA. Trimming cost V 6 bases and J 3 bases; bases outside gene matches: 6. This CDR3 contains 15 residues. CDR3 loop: CSVGLAGRFYNEQFS. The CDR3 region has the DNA TGCAGCGTAGGACTAGCGGGAAGGTTCTACAATGAGCAGTTCTCC.

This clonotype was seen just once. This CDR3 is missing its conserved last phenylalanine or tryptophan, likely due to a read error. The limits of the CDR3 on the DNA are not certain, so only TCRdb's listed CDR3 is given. The chain's CDR3 is CASSWTSGSSYEHYI. The gene calls are TRBV6-5 and TRBJ2-7; the D call TRBD2 from the table was never checked on the DNA. Germline V gene sequence: CDR1 MNHEY, CDR2 SVGAGI. The CDR3 comprises 15 residues, both ends counted.

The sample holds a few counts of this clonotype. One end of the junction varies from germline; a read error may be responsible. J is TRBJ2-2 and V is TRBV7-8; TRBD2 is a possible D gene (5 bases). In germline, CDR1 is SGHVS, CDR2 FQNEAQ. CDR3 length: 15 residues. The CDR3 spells CASSLLQQNTGELYF. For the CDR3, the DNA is TGTGCCAGCAGCTTACTACAGCAGAACACCGGGGAGCTGTATTTT.

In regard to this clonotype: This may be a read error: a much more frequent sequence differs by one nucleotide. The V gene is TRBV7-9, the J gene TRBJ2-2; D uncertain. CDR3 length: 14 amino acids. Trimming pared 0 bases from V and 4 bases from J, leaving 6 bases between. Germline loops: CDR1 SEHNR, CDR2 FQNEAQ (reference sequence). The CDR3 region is CASSLAASTGELFF. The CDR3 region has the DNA TGTGCCAGCAGCTTAGCGGCCTCCACCGGGGAGCTGTTTTTT.

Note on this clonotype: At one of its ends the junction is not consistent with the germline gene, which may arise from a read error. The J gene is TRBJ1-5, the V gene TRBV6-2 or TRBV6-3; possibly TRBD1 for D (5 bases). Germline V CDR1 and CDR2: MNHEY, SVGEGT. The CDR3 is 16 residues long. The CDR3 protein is CASSSGDPPRDQLQHF. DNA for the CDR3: TGTGCCAGCAGCTCGGGGGACCCGCCACGAGATCAGCTCCAGCATTTT.

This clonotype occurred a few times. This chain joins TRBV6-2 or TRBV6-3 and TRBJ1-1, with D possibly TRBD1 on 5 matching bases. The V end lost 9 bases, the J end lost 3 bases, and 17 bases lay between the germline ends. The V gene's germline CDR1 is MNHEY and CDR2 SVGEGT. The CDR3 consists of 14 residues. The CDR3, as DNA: TGTGCCAGGAGCCCCTCCGACAGTTACACTGAAGCTTTCTTT. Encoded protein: CARSPSDSYTEAFF.

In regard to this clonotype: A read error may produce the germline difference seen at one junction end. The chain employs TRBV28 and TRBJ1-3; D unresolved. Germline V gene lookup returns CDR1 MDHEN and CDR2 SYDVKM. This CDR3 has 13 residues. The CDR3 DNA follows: TGTGCCAGCAATTCCCTCCCTGGAAACACCATATACTTT. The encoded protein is CASNSLPGNTIYF.

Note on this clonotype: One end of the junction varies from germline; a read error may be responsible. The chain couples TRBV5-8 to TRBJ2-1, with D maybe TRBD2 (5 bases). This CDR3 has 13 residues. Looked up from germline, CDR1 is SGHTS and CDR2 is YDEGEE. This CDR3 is CTSTGGPNNELFF. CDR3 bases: TGTACCAGCACCGGAGGACCGAACAATGAGCTGTTCTTC.

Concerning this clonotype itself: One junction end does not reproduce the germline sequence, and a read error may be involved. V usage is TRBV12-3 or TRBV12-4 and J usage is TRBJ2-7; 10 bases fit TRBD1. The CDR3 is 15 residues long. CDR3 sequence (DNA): TGTGCCAGCAAACCGGGACAGGGGATCTTCTACAAGCAGTACTTC. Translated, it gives CASKPGQGIFYKQYF.

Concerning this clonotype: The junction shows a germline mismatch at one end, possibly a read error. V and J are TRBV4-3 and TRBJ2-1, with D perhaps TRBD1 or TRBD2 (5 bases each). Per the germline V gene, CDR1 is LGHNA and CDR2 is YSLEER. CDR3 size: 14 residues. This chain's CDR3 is CDSSQGTNFDVQFF. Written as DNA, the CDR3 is TGCGACAGCAGCCAAGGGACCAATTTCGACGTGCAGTTCTTC.

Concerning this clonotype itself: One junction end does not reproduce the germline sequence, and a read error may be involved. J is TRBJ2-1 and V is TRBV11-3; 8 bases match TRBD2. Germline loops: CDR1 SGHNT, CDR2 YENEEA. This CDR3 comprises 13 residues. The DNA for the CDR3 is TGTGCCAACAGCGCGGGAGGACCGATTGAGCAGTTGTTC. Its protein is CANSAGGPIEQLF.